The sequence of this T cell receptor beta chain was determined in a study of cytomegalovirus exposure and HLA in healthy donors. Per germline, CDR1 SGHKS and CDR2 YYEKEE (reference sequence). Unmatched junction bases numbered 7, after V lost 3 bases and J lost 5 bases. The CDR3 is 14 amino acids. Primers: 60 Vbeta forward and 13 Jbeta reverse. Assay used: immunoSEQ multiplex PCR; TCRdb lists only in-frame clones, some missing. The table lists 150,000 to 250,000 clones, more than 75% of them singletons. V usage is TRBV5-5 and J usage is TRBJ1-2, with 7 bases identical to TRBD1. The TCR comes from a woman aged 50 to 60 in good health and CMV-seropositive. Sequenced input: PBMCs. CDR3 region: CASSSVGTAYGYTF. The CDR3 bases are TGTGCCAGCAGCTCGGTAGGGACAGCTTATGGCTACACCTTC.